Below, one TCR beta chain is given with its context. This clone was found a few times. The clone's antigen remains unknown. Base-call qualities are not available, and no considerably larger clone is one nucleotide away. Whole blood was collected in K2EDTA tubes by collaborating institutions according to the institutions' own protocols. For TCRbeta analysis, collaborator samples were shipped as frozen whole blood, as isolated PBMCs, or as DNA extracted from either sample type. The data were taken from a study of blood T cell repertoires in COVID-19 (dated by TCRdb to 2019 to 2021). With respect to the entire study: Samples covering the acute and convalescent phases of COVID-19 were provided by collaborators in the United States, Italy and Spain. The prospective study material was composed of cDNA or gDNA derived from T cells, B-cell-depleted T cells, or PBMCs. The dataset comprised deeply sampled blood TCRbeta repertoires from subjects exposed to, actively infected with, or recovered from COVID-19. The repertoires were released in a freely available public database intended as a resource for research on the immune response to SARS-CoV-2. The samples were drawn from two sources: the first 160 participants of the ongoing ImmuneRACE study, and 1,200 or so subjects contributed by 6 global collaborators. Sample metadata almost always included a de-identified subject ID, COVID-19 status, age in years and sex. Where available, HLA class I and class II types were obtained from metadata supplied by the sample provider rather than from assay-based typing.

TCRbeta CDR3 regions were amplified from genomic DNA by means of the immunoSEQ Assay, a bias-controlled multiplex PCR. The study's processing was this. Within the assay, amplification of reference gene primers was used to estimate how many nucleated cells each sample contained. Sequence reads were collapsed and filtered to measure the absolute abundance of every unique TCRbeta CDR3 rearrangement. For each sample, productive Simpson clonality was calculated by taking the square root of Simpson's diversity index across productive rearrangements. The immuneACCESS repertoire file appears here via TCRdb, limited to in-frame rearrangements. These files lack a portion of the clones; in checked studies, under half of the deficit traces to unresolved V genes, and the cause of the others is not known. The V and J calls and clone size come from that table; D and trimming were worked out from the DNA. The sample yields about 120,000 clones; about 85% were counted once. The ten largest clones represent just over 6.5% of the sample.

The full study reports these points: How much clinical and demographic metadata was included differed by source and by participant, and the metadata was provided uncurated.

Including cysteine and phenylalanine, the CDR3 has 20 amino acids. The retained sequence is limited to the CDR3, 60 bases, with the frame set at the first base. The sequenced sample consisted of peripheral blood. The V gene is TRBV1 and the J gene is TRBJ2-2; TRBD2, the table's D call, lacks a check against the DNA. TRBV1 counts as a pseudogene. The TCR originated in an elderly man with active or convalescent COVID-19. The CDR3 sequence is CTSSQNLGLAGGRDTGELFF. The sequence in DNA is TGCACCAGCAGCCAGAACCTAGGACTAGCGGGAGGGAGAGACACCGGGGAGCTGTTTTTT.